Below, 20 T cell receptor beta chains from the same sample are listed, as sequenced in a study of Graves' ophthalmopathy and Graves' hyperthyroidism. Investigators amplified TCR beta CDR3 regions from RNA transcripts. RT-PCR in the first round used HTBI primers; a second-round multiplex PCR followed. TCRdb fed the multiplex PCR reads into MiXCR, producing one record per CDR3 protein. The sample includes about 620,000 distinct CDR3 sequences, approximately 22% of them seen just once. Sample: peripheral blood. The receptors originated from a woman under 30 with stable Graves' hyperthyroidism. Some clones in this sample may be carry-over from other donors' samples.

The V gene is TRBV7-8, the J gene TRBJ1-2; D remains ambiguous. With 5 bases removed from V and 2 bases from J, the gap between germline ends came to 18 bases. The CDR3 spans 16 residues. CDR1 and CDR2 (germline): SGHVS, FQNEAQ. CDR3 amino acids: CASSPRRGVRNYGYTF. Written as DNA, the CDR3 is TGTGCCAGCAGCCCCAGGCGGGGTGTCAGAAACTATGGCTACACCTTC.

The V and J genes are TRBV24-1 and TRBJ2-7; possible D gene TRBD2, 5 bases. V lost 5 bases and J lost 3, with 10 bases in between. CDR1 is KGHDR, CDR2 SFDVKD, per germline. This CDR3 region has 13 residues. The CDR3 sequence is CATSVGSGYEQYF. The CDR3 DNA is TGTGCCACCAGTGTTGGCAGCGGCTACGAGCAGTACTTC.

This clonotype was seen repeatedly, ten times or more. V and J are TRBV7-2 and TRBJ2-7; a possible D gene is TRBD2 (5 bases). V was trimmed by 3 bases and J by 3 bases, leaving 12 bases between them. CDR1 SGHTA and CDR2 FQGNSA come from the germline V gene. CDR3 length: 14 residues. CDR3 in DNA: TGTGCCAGCAGCTTCCAGACTAATTTCTACGAGCAGTACTTC. Amino acids: CASSFQTNFYEQYF. The whole variable domain, filled in from reference TRBV7-2 and TRBJ2-7, reads GAGVSQSPSNKVTEKGKDVELRCDPISGHTALYWYRQSLGQGLEFLIYFQGNSAPDKSGLPSDRFSAERTGGSVSTLTIQRTQQEDSAVYLCASSFQTNFYEQYFGPGTRLTVT.

This rearrangement joins TRBV4-3 to TRBJ1-6; no definite D call. CDR1 is LGHNA and CDR2 is YSLEER in the germline V gene. CDR3 length: 13 residues. Trimming left V 0 bases short and J 9 bases short, with 6 bases between. CDR3 sequence: CASSQDSASPLHF. In nucleotides, the CDR3 is TGCGCCAGCAGCCAAGACAGTGCTTCACCCCTCCACTTT.

This clonotype was counted ten times or more. V is TRBV27 and J is TRBJ1-1; D gene ambiguous. This CDR3 has 15 residues. V was trimmed by 6 bases and J by 3 bases, leaving 17 bases between them. The germline gives CDR1 MNHEY, CDR2 SMNVEV (reference sequence). The CDR3 reads CASRIPGLTDTEAFF. CDR3 bases: TGTGCCAGCAGGATTCCGGGCCTCACGGACACTGAAGCTTTCTTT.

This clonotype was recorded at least ten times. The CDR3 DNA reads as TGTGCCAGCAGCCCGGATAGGAGGAAACAGAACACTGAAGCTTTCTTT. Protein product: CASSPDRRKQNTEAFF. The J gene is TRBJ1-1, the V gene TRBV11-2, with D unresolved. V lost 5 bases and J lost 1, with 17 bases in between. The CDR3 runs 16 residues. Germline V CDR1 and CDR2: SGHAT, FQNNGV.

The chain has TRBV15 and TRBJ1-1; D is perhaps TRBD1 (5 bases). The germline V gene encodes CDR1 LNHNV and CDR2 YYDKDF (reference sequence). CDR3 length equals 13 residues. Trimming removed 0 bases at V and 4 bases at J, with 6 bases between. CDR3 residues: CATSRETATEAFF. CDR3 DNA sequence: TGTGCCACCAGCAGAGAGACAGCCACTGAAGCTTTCTTT.

Ten or more counts support this clonotype. The chain employs TRBV6-1 and TRBJ2-7; 13 bases agree with TRBD2. The CDR3 runs 14 residues. The J segment lost 4 bases and the V segment lost 7 bases, leaving 4 bases of the junction unmatched. Germline CDR1 MNHNS, CDR2 SASEGT. CDR3: CASTRTSGSYEQYF. DNA for the CDR3: TGTGCCAGCACTAGGACTAGCGGGAGTTACGAGCAGTACTTC.

The chain combines TRBV5-1 with TRBJ2-2, with TRBD2 matching 7 bases. The CDR3 is 15 residues long. Losses at the gene ends were 1 base for V and 6 bases for J; bases not matched to a gene: 6. Per germline, CDR1 SGHRS and CDR2 YFSETQ. DNA for the CDR3: TGCGCCAGCAGCTTGAGGCAGGCGGGAGCCGGGGAGCTGTTTTTT. Protein product: CASSLRQAGAGELFF. Combining the CDR3 with reference TRBV5-1 and TRBJ2-2 gives the whole variable domain KAGVTQTPRYLIKTRGQQVTLSCSPISGHRSVSWYQQTPGQGLQFLFEYFSETQRNKGNFPGRFSGRQFSNSRSEMNVSTLELGDSALYLCASSLRQAGAGELFFGEGSRLTVL.

The rearrangement uses TRBV11-2 and TRBJ1-6; perhaps TRBD1 as D (5 bases). Trimming stripped 0 bases from V and 7 bases from J, with 16 bases between. CDR1 and CDR2 (germline): SGHAT, FQNNGV. The CDR3 is 17 amino acids. The CDR3 loop is CASSLDGEGLGNSPLHF. CDR3 DNA: TGTGCCAGCAGCTTAGATGGGGAGGGGCTGGGGAATTCACCCCTCCACTTT. The entire variable domain, with the rest obtained from reference TRBV11-2 and TRBJ1-6, is as follows: EAGVAQSPRYKIIEKRQSVAFWCNPISGHATLYWYQQILGQGPKLLIQFQNNGVVDDSQLPKDRFSAERLKGVDSTLKIQPAKLEDSAVYLCASSLDGEGLGNSPLHFGNGTRLTVT.

This clonotype showed up just a few times. V is TRBV3-1 and J is TRBJ2-2; the D gene is possibly TRBD2 (6 bases). The CDR3 contains 15 residues. With 0 bases removed from V and 4 bases from J, the gap between germline ends came to 9 bases. Per germline, CDR1 LGHDT and CDR2 YNNKEL (reference sequence). The chain's CDR3 is CASSQDGGGTGELFF. DNA for the CDR3: TGTGCCAGCAGCCAAGACGGGGGTGGCACCGGGGAGCTGTTTTTT.

This clonotype showed up many times. The chain links TRBV11-2 to TRBJ2-2; 7 bases match TRBD1. This CDR3 has 17 residues. The germline gives CDR1 SGHAT, CDR2 FQNNGV. J gave up 1 base and V 2 bases, and 7 bases lay outside the gene matches. CDR3 protein: CASSLRLGTENTGELFF. The CDR3 DNA reads as TGTGCCAGCAGCTTACGGTTAGGGACAGAGAACACCGGGGAGCTGTTTTTT.

This clonotype was seen a handful of times. The chain is built from TRBV5-6 and TRBJ2-7; 9 bases are a match to TRBD2. J lost 5 bases, V lost 6 bases, and 9 bases had no gene match. There are 14 residues in the CDR3. Germline V gene lookup returns CDR1 SGHDT and CDR2 YYEEEE. CDR3 nucleotides: TGTGCCAGCAACTCCGGGACTAGCTTTAACGAGCAGTACTTC. Protein: CASNSGTSFNEQYF.

This sequence joins TRBV2 and TRBJ1-2; 7 positions match TRBD1. Trimming removed 10 bases from V and 5 bases from J; junction bases left unmatched: 10. The CDR3 covers 13 residues. Germline assignment: CDR1 SNHLY and CDR2 FYNNEI. DNA of the CDR3: TGTGCCACCAACACCGGGACAGAATATGGCTACACCTTC. This encodes CATNTGTEYGYTF.

This clonotype was picked up many times. This chain uses TRBV30 with TRBJ1-1; no firm D call. The CDR3 spans 11 residues. In germline, CDR1 is GTSNPN, CDR2 SVGIG (reference sequence). V was cut by 5 bases and J by 0 bases, with 4 bases left in between. CDR3 sequence reads: CAWSLNTEAFF. In DNA, the CDR3 is TGTGCCTGGTCACTGAACACTGAAGCTTTCTTT.

This clonotype was recorded many times. V usage is TRBV29-1 and J usage is TRBJ2-5; weak D call: TRBD1 (6 bases). Trimming cost V 2 bases and J 2 bases, with 6 bases left between them. From germline, CDR1 is SQVTM and CDR2 ANQGSEA. The length of the CDR3 is 12 residues. CDR3 coding DNA: TGCAGCGTTGAAAGGGGGCAAGAGACCCAGTACTTC. The encoded protein is CSVERGQETQYF.

This clonotype was seen ten or more times. This chain joins TRBV6-5 and TRBJ2-5; D unclear. The CDR3 spans 14 residues. The V gene lost 0 bases and the J gene lost 2 bases, with 7 bases spanning the gap. Germline CDR1 MNHEY, CDR2 SVGAGI. The CDR3 DNA follows: TGTGCCAGCAGTTACTCAGCCGGGCAAGAGACCCAGTACTTC. Its protein product is CASSYSAGQETQYF.

Many counts were recorded for this clonotype. The CDR3 DNA sequence: TGTGCCATCAGTGAGGCAACAGGGGTATCTGGAAACACCATATATTTT. Protein sequence: CAISEATGVSGNTIYF. The chain has TRBV10-3 and TRBJ1-3; the match to TRBD1 covers 7 bases. There are 16 residues in the CDR3. V dropped 2 bases and J dropped 1; count of bases not matched to a gene: 5. Germline CDR1 and CDR2: ENHRY and SYGVKD.

This rearrangement joins TRBV6-5 to TRBJ2-5; 7 nucleotides align to TRBD1. CDR1 and CDR2 from the germline V gene are MNHEY and SVGAGI. V lost 5 bases and J lost 5; bases outside the gene matches: 8. This CDR3 contains 14 residues. The CDR3 here is CASSPHRGGETQYF. The DNA for the CDR3 is TGTGCCAGCAGTCCCCACAGGGGTGGGGAGACCCAGTACTTC.

There are many counts of this clonotype. The chain uses TRBV20-1 and TRBJ2-2; 7 bases match TRBD2. This CDR3 region has 13 residues. Germline CDR1 is DFQATT and CDR2 is SNEGSKA (reference sequence). J was trimmed by 7 bases and V by 6 bases; bases with no gene match: 8. Written as DNA, the CDR3 is TGCAGTGCCAAGCGGGAATTTAACGGGGAGCTGTTTTTT. Amino acid sequence: CSAKREFNGELFF.